These 8 T cell receptor beta chains were sequenced from one sample in a study of CD8+ T cells in alopecia areata. Following RNA extraction, reverse transcription yielded cDNA that acted as the sequencing template. Assay used: immunoSEQ multiplex PCR; TCRdb lists only in-frame clones, some missing. The table records almost 250,000 clones, 67% of them present only once. This specimen was CD4+ T cells sorted from blood, taken at week 0. These receptors originate from a human donor with alopecia areata.

This clone was found a few times. The chain couples TRBV29-1 to TRBJ1-2; the match to TRBD1 covers 7 bases. The CDR3 loop spans 15 amino acids. Looked up from germline, CDR1 is SQVTM and CDR2 is ANQGSEA. Losses at the gene ends were 0 bases for V and 2 bases for J; bases not matched to a gene: 6. The CDR3 reads CSVEEGGASNYGYTF. DNA of the CDR3: TGCAGCGTTGAAGAAGGGGGCGCATCGAACTATGGCTACACCTTC.

This clone appeared once. The CDR3 DNA reads TGTGCCAGCAGCTTGGTCGCTGGCACAGATACGCAGTATTTT. It is translated as CASSLVAGTDTQYF. The chain recombines TRBV7-9 with TRBJ2-3; D is ambiguous. Trimming removed 3 bases at V and 1 base at J, with 8 bases between. Germline V gives CDR1 SEHNR, CDR2 FQNEAQ (reference sequence). This CDR3 is built from 14 residues.

The chain recombines TRBV30 with TRBJ2-7, with D unresolved. The V end was cut by 3 bases, the J end by 0 bases, with 12 bases between. CDR1 is GTSNPN and CDR2 is SVGIG in the germline V gene (reference sequence). The CDR3 is made up of 14 amino acids. CDR3 protein: CAWRSSAISYEQYF. For the CDR3, the DNA is TGTGCCTGGAGGTCCAGTGCGATCTCCTACGAGCAGTACTTC.

This clone came up a few times. The chain recombines TRBV4-3 with TRBJ2-1; D is possibly TRBD1 (5 bases). The V end was cut by 0 bases, the J end by 6 bases, with 12 bases between. Germline lookup yields CDR1 LGHNA and CDR2 YSLEER. The CDR3 covers 15 residues. This chain's CDR3 is CASSQEARGFNEQFF. CDR3 DNA: TGCGCCAGCAGCCAAGAGGCTAGGGGTTTCAATGAGCAGTTCTTC.

The chain couples TRBV7-2 to TRBJ1-6; possible D gene TRBD1, 5 bases. The CDR3 covers 16 residues. V was clipped by 1 base and J by 0 bases, with 7 bases between them. In germline, CDR1 is SGHTA, CDR2 FQGNSA. In DNA, the CDR3 is TGTGCCAGCAGCTTAGAGGGGAACTCCTATAATTCACCCCTCCACTTT. This encodes CASSLEGNSYNSPLHF.

V is TRBV30 and J is TRBJ1-6; 8 bases fit TRBD1. The CDR3 has 14 residues. V lost 0 bases, J lost 13 bases, and 8 bases stayed unmatched. The germline V gene has CDR1 GTSNPN and CDR2 SVGIG (reference sequence). The CDR3 reads CAWSVRGQGAPLHF. The CDR3, as DNA: TGTGCCTGGAGTGTACGTGGACAGGGTGCCCCCCTCCACTTT.

The chain combines TRBV30 with TRBJ2-1; D call uncertain. The CDR3 is made up of 14 amino acids. Trimming cost V 0 bases and J 1 base, with 7 bases left between them. Germline-derived CDR1 and CDR2 are GTSNPN and SVGIG (reference sequence). The CDR3 here is CAWSVGLSYNEQFF. CDR3 nucleotides: TGTGCCTGGAGTGTGGGCCTTTCCTACAATGAGCAGTTCTTC.

The V and J genes are TRBV19 and TRBJ1-2; maybe TRBD1 (6 bases). V was trimmed by 5 bases and J by 1 base, leaving 11 bases between them. Looked up from germline, CDR1 is LNHDA and CDR2 is SQIVND (reference sequence). CDR3 length: 14 amino acids. The CDR3 loop is CASSPGHLNYGYTF. DNA for the CDR3: TGTGCCAGTAGTCCGGGACACCTTAACTATGGCTACACCTTC.